Below, 2 T cell receptor beta chains from the same sample are listed, as sequenced in a study of metastatic and nonmetastatic thyroid tumors. TCRdb ran MiXCR on the PCR reads. The sample has some 8,000 clones; around 40% are singletons. No treatment had been given to any patient before thyroid surgery. The sequenced sample was tumor tissue. Receptors were obtained from a male donor with papillary thyroid cancer or a benign thyroid nodule (not recorded which). Some clones in this sample may be carry-over from other donors' samples.

This clone was seen only a few times. This chain links TRBV19 with TRBJ2-3; 15 bases match TRBD2. V gave up 6 bases and J gave up 5 bases; unmatched junction bases: 3. CDR1 and CDR2 from the germline V gene are LNHDA and SQIVND (reference sequence). The CDR3 spans 15 residues. The CDR3 protein is CASSRGLAGGDTQYF. The CDR3 DNA reads as TGTGCCAGTAGCAGGGGACTAGCGGGAGGAGATACGCAGTATTTT.

As concerns this clone: Compared with germline, one end of the junction differs, possibly owing to a read error. The chain joins TRBV12-3 or TRBV12-4 to TRBJ2-7; no clear D gene. The CDR3 runs to 12 residues. The CDR3 coding sequence is TGTACCAGCAGTTTTCTGGCCTACGAGCAGTCCTTC. This gives the protein CTSSFLAYEQSF.